The present entry profiles one T cell receptor (beta chain) with its context. No antigen is known for it. No base quality values were provided; no much bigger clone lies one nucleotide off. These data originate in a study of T cells after yellow fever vaccination (dated by TCRdb to between 2019 and 2020). About the full investigation: The SMART-Seq v4 Ultra Low Input RNA kit was used to prepare libraries from fractions with low cell numbers. Bulk TCR alpha and beta repertoires were sequenced longitudinally to track T-cell clones before and after primary and booster YFV17D yellow fever vaccination. Two healthy male donors made up the cohort, one aged 18 to 30 years and the other aged 30 to 39 years. Blood was collected at multiple timepoints before and after primary and secondary immunization, and bulk PBMC replicates and cell subsets were isolated. General study outcomes and caveats: A small share of clonotypes occurred in both CD4 and CD8 compartments, likely arising from convergent recombination. The secondary T-cell response was found to be weaker but faster than the primary response, with a peak reached on day 5 rather than on day 15. The study included only two donors, which limits how far the findings can be generalized. Most clones expanded after primary vaccination were re-detected after the booster (almost 97% of CD4 and around 88% of CD8), suggesting broad memory maintenance. Computational filtering was required because FACS-sorted repertoires could contain abundant contaminating clonotypes from the bulk population.

The V end loses 6 bases and the J end loses 0 bases, and a stretch of 9 bases separates them. CDR1 SQVTM and CDR2 ANQGSEA were looked up in the germline V gene. The CDR3 spans 13 residues, from the cysteine through the phenylalanine. Just CDR3 DNA is preserved here, 39 bases in frame from base 1. The reads were generated on an Illumina NovaSeq 6000. TCR cDNA was made using 5'RACE template switching, a step that added a universal primer site and unique molecular identifiers. cDNA synthesis was primed from both the TCR alpha and TCR beta constant segments. Library amplification used two PCR steps, and the second PCR step added sample barcodes and sequencing adapters. Sequencing of libraries was done on Illumina HiSeq 2500 (2x100 bp) or NovaSeq (2x150 bp). The paper's processing steps were these. Reads were demultiplexed and collapsed into UMI consensus sequences with MIGEC, and V(D)J alignment was performed with MiXCR. Vaccine-responding clonotypes were identified with edgeR using replicate PBMC samples, with FDR below 0.01 and a log2 fold change above 5 up to day 15 being required. CD4 or CD8 identity was assigned to each bulk clonotype according to whether the clonotype was present at higher abundance in the sequenced CD4 repertoire or the sequenced CD8 repertoire. TCRdb itself trimmed the public reads at Q25 with fastp, ran MiXCR and retained productive beta chains. CDR3 protein duplicates are merged, each entry listing the most common genes and DNA. In this record, the V and J calls reflect TCRdb's handling and not the investigators' own analysis. Within this sample are 200,000 to 250,000 distinct CDR3 sequences, with approximately 3% of them counted one time only. The ten most abundant clones make up about 3.3% of the sample.

Reading the label with the study, this specimen's treatment or condition is: live attenuated yellow fever vaccine strain. A standard Ficoll-Paque protocol was used to isolate PBMCs from peripheral blood. Dynabeads CD4 and CD8 positive selection kits were used to isolate the CD4 and CD8 T-cell fractions. TriZol was used to extract RNA from bulk PBMCs, from CD4 and CD8 fractions, and from dextramer-positive and dextramer-negative fractions. This clonotype originated in a man between 18 and 35 years old who received the YFV17D yellow fever vaccine. Here the sequenced sample was CD4+ T cells sorted from PBMCs, taken 10 days after the yellow fever booster vaccination. The chain is assembled from TRBV29-1 and TRBJ2-1, and the D gene may be TRBD1, 5 bases matching. At the DNA level, the sequence is TGCAGCGTACGACAGAGCTCCTACAATGAGCAGTTCTTC. This translates into CSVRQSSYNEQFF.